This T cell receptor (beta chain) was sequenced during a study of control samples from healthy donors and cancer patients. Data came from immunoSEQ multiplex PCR; TCRdb stores just in-frame clones and leaves some out. Of approximately 120,000 clones in the sample, 90% were seen once. Looked up from germline, CDR1 is MNHEY and CDR2 is SVGAGI. V was pared by 6 bases and J by 7 bases, with 12 bases of the junction left unmatched. The CDR3 runs 15 residues. Input material: blood. This chain links TRBV6-5 with TRBJ2-1; 7 bases match TRBD1. The source is a human donor in good health. The donor label of this sample is uncertain. In DNA, the CDR3 is TGTGCCAGCAGCGGTACCGGGACAGAAAAGAATGAGCAGTTCTTC. Translation: CASSGTGTEKNEQFF.